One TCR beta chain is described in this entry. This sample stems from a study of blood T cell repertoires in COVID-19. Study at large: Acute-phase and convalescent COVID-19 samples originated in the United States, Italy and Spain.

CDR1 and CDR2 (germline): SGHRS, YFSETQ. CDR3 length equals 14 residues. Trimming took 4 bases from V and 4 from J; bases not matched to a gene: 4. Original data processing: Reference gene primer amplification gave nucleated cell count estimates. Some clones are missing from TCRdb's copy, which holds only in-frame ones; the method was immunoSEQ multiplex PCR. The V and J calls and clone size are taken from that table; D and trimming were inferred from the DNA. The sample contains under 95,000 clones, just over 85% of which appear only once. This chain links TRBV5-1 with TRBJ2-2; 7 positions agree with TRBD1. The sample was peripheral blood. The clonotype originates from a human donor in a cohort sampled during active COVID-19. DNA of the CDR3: TGCGCCAGCAGCCCGGGGACAGTCACCGGGGAGCTGTTTTTT. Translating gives CASSPGTVTGELFF.